This T cell receptor (beta chain) was recorded in a study of type 1 regulatory T cells. Details on this clonotype: What it recognizes is unknown.

Regarding the study as a whole: Compared with non-type 1 regulatory T cells, type 1 regulatory T cells showed a more restricted TCR repertoire.

TCRdb independently ran MiXCR on the reads; one entry per CDR3 protein. The sample consists of just under 65,000 distinct CDR3 sequences, roughly 49% of them appearing once. Germline loops: CDR1 SGHDN, CDR2 FVKESK. The length of the CDR3 is 13 residues. V shed 0 bases and J shed 7 bases, with 7 bases lying between them. Input material: cultured non-Tr1 T cells, either the whole culture or a sorted T cell fraction (not recorded which). The clonotype originates from a human donor in good health. The J gene is TRBJ1-5, the V gene TRBV14; D is unresolved. CDR3 residues: CASSQDRRQPQHF. In DNA, the CDR3 is TGTGCCAGCAGCCAAGACCGGCGGCAGCCCCAGCATTTT.